Below, 5 T cell receptor beta chains from the same sample are listed, as sequenced in a study of graft-versus-host responses after intestinal transplantation. The antigens for these receptors are not known. Generated by immunoSEQ multiplex PCR, the TCRdb table keeps only in-frame clones and is missing some. The profile covers about 89,000 clones, with roughly 92% appearing a single time and 0.3% taken by the ten largest. The sample here was unstimulated CD4+ T cells sorted from spleen or lymph node cells, taken before intestinal transplant. The receptors come from a human donor who received an intestinal transplant.

This clone was seen a handful of times. The genes are TRBV27 and TRBJ1-5, with 10 bases that match TRBD1. The germline CDR1 and CDR2 sequences are MNHEY and SMNVEV (reference sequence). Trimming cost V 10 bases and J 6 bases; bases outside gene matches: 12. The CDR3 is 15 amino acids. The CDR3 protein is CATRGDRGRGQPQHF. Written as DNA, the CDR3 is TGTGCCACCCGAGGTGACAGGGGGCGAGGTCAGCCCCAGCATTTT.

The V and J genes are TRBV7-2 and TRBJ2-1, with D unclear. The CDR3 has 12 residues. Germline V lookup: CDR1 SGHTA, CDR2 FQGNSA. The V end was cut by 3 bases, the J end by 4 bases, with 4 bases between. The CDR3 here is CASSLRYNEQFF. As DNA, the CDR3 is TGTGCCAGCAGCTTGCGTTACAATGAGCAGTTCTTC.

This chain uses TRBV29-1 with TRBJ2-1; the match to TRBD1 covers 9 bases. Trimming cost V 4 bases and J 13 bases; bases outside gene matches: 14. Germline CDR1 is SQVTM and CDR2 is ANQGSEA. The CDR3 spans 14 residues. CDR3 sequence reads: CSVANVGTGTGQFF. In nucleotides, the CDR3 is TGCAGCGTTGCCAACGTCGGGACAGGGACGGGCCAGTTCTTC.

This chain's CDR3 is CASSIGRGAQNTEAFF. The CDR3 DNA is TGTGCCAGTAGTATAGGCCGGGGGGCCCAGAACACTGAAGCTTTCTTT. The chain is built from TRBV19 and TRBJ1-1, with a weak D call TRBD1 (6 bases). V shed 1 base and J shed 1 base, with 13 bases lying between them. CDR3 length: 16 amino acids. From germline, CDR1 is LNHDA and CDR2 SQIVND (reference sequence).

The V and J genes are TRBV18 and TRBJ2-1, with TRBD2 identical over 12 bases. Germline-derived CDR1 and CDR2 are KGHSH and LQKENI. The CDR3 runs 17 residues. Germline trimming cut 6 bases from V and 5 bases from J; bases unmatched to any gene: 11. CDR3 DNA: TGTGCCAGCTCCCCCTTCCTAGCGGGAGGGCGCCACAATGAGCAGTTCTTC. Protein product: CASSPFLAGGRHNEQFF.